Listed here are 19 T cell receptor beta chains from one sample, sequenced in a study of T cells expressing NK-cell markers. One entry per CDR3 protein, without DNA, is what TCRdb gives after re-calling the 5' RACE reads. The table lists around 260,000 distinct CDR3 sequences. The sequenced sample was blood T cells: a sorted CD56 or NKG2C T cell subset, CD4+ or CD8+ T cells, or bulk PBMC T cells (not recorded which). The source is a woman between 18 and 70 years old in good health.

The chain links TRBV29-1 to TRBJ1-3; as DNA is missing, the TRBD1 call by TCRdb cannot be tested. The CDR3 length is 15 residues. Germline lookup yields CDR1 SQVTM and CDR2 ANQGSEA. The chain's CDR3 is CSAEEKGLTGNTIYF.

The V and J genes are TRBV6-1 and TRBJ2-7; TCRdb names TRBD2, which stays unverified in the absence of DNA. CDR3 length equals 16 residues. CDR1 and CDR2 from the germline V gene are MNHNS and SASEGT. The CDR3 loop is CAVRDNSGPSSYEQYF.

The rearrangement links TRBV3-1 to TRBJ1-2. Germline CDR1 is LGHDT and CDR2 is YNNKEL (reference sequence). The CDR3 totals 14 residues. The CDR3 spells CASSHLSLNYGYTF.

The V gene is TRBV20-1, the J gene TRBJ1-5; without DNA, the TCRdb call of TRBD1 cannot be checked. Germline CDR1 and CDR2: DFQATT and SNEGSKA (reference sequence). The CDR3 has 13 residues. The CDR3 sequence is CSASLTGYTPQHF.

The chain is built from TRBV24-1 and TRBJ2-7; there is no DNA to check the TCRdb D call of TRBD2. Germline-derived CDR1 and CDR2 are KGHDR and SFDVKD. CDR3 length: 13 amino acids. CDR3 region: CATSEGGSYEQYF.

The chain employs TRBV12-3 or TRBV12-4 and TRBJ1-4; with no DNA, the TCRdb D assignment of TRBD1 cannot be verified. This CDR3 has 14 residues. The CDR3 sequence: CASSAGQGAEKLFF.

This chain's CDR3 is CASSQGSRWNTEAFF. This chain joins TRBV7-6 and TRBJ1-1. CDR3 length equals 15 residues. Germline V lookup: CDR1 SGHVS, CDR2 FNYEAQ.

This chain joins TRBV12-3 or TRBV12-4 and TRBJ2-3; TCRdb gives TRBD2 as the D gene, but with no DNA this cannot be confirmed. There are 15 residues in the CDR3. The CDR3 spells CASSIRERGAGTQYF.

The chain has TRBV7-9 and TRBJ1-2; TCRdb selects TRBD1, and the lack of DNA leaves this call unchecked. This CDR3 is 13 amino acids long. The V gene's germline CDR1 is SEHNR and CDR2 FQNEAQ (reference sequence). The CDR3 loop reads CASSPRQSDGYTF.

The V gene is TRBV29-1, the J gene TRBJ2-7; there is no DNA to check the TCRdb D call of TRBD1. Germline loops: CDR1 SQVTM, CDR2 ANQGSEA. This CDR3 spans 13 amino acids. CDR3: CSVAHGTFDEQYF.

The rearrangement uses TRBV21-1 and TRBJ2-3; the D call from TCRdb, TRBD1, cannot be confirmed without DNA. TRBV21-1 is a recognized pseudogene. CDR3 length: 15 amino acids. This CDR3 reads CASSNWKGAPDTQYF.

V gene TRBV7-2 combines with J gene TRBJ1-1. The CDR3 is 14 amino acids. CDR1 and CDR2 (germline): SGHTA, FQGNSA. The CDR3 spells CASSRTRLGTEAFF.

The genes are TRBV6-1 and TRBJ2-3; checking the TCRdb D call of TRBD1 is not possible without DNA. The CDR3 extends over 14 amino acids. Germline values: CDR1 MNHNS, CDR2 SASEGT. The CDR3 loop is CASSVRGSTDTQYF.

The chain links TRBV6-9 to TRBJ1-1. Germline loops: CDR1 MNHGY, CDR2 SVAAGI. The CDR3 contains 12 residues. The CDR3 here is CASRYSNTEAFF.

The V gene is TRBV7-2, the J gene TRBJ2-5. The CDR3 contains 12 residues. Germline loops: CDR1 SGHTA, CDR2 FQGNSA. Here the CDR3 reads CASSRRQETQYF.

J is TRBJ2-5 and V is TRBV20-1; the TCRdb D gene call, TRBD2, has no DNA to confirm it. CDR1 DFQATT and CDR2 SNEGSKA come from the germline V gene (reference sequence). The CDR3 loop spans 12 amino acids. CDR3 residues: CSAKIASQTQYF.

The chain links TRBV11-2 to TRBJ2-1; TCRdb selects TRBD1, and the lack of DNA leaves this call unchecked. This CDR3 is built from 13 residues. CDR1 SGHAT and CDR2 FQNNGV come from the germline V gene. This CDR3 is CASSRGRSNEQFF.

The rearrangement links TRBV11-2 to TRBJ2-1. The CDR3 runs to 14 residues. Germline V lookup: CDR1 SGHAT, CDR2 FQNNGV. CDR3 sequence: CASSLVVASNEQFF.

The V gene is TRBV20-1, the J gene TRBJ1-1; absent DNA, TCRdb's TRBD1 call cannot be checked. In germline, CDR1 is DFQATT, CDR2 SNEGSKA (reference sequence). CDR3 length: 15 amino acids. The CDR3 is CSAHLPGQMNTEAFF.